This T cell receptor (beta chain) was captured in a study of Graves' ophthalmopathy and Graves' hyperthyroidism. The CDR3 is 13 residues long. The V end lost 2 bases, the J end lost 3 bases, and 8 bases lay between the germline ends. CDR1 and CDR2 from the germline V gene are SNHLY and FYNNEI. This clonotype was picked up many times. RNA transcripts served as template for amplifying TCR beta CDR3 sequences. In the first round, RT-PCR was carried out with HTBI primers, and a multiplex PCR formed the second round. Each CDR3 protein gets one entry after TCRdb re-called the multiplex PCR reads with MiXCR. This repertoire shows 400,000 to 500,000 distinct CDR3 sequences, about 21% found once; its top ten account for roughly 3%.

This receptor was identified in a woman aged 18-29 years with stable Graves' hyperthyroidism. What was sequenced was peripheral blood. V is TRBV2 and J is TRBJ2-7, with D uncertain. CDR3 in amino acids: CASSEYWVYEQYF. For the CDR3, the DNA is TGTGCCAGCAGTGAATATTGGGTCTACGAGCAGTACTTC.